What follows describes a single T cell receptor beta chain. This sample was included in a study of identical twins. MiXCR, run by TCRdb on the 5' RACE reads, gives a single entry per CDR3 protein. This table holds 500,000 or so distinct CDR3 sequences, 14% found once. Another study also made use of these data, one on yellow fever vaccine responses in identical twins.

The sequenced sample consisted of CD4+ T cells sorted from blood. The source of this sequence is a woman under 30 in good health.

The CDR3 coding sequence is TGCAGTGCTAGTGAACGACAGAGATACAATGAGCAGTTCTTC. This encodes CSASERQRYNEQFF. The J gene is TRBJ2-1, the V gene TRBV20-1; D perhaps matches TRBD1 (5 bases). Trimming removed 3 bases from V and 4 bases from J, with 13 bases in between. Germline CDR1 DFQATT, CDR2 SNEGSKA (reference sequence). CDR3 length: 14 residues.